This T cell receptor beta chain was documented in a study of OX40 agonist ivuxolimab in advanced cancers. Study-level background: Ivuxolimab, which targeted the costimulatory receptor OX40 (CD134), was an agonistic, fully human IgG2 monoclonal antibody. Intravenous ivuxolimab was administered to patients every 2 weeks at six dose levels: 0.01, 0.1, 0.3, 1.5, 3 and 10 mg/kg. Among the approximately 54 dose-escalation patients, some 19 had hepatocellular carcinoma, around 15 melanoma, 9 renal cell carcinoma and 9 head and neck cancer. A male proportion of nearly 85% and a mean age of about 60 years, ranging from about 20 to 79, were recorded for the dose-escalation cohort. Patients were allowed to have had prior anti-PD-1, anti-PD-L1 or anti-CTLA-4 therapy, and 30% to 40% of the dose-escalation patients had previously received checkpoint inhibitors. Partial responses were achieved by three dose-escalation patients, of whom one had hepatocellular carcinoma and two had cutaneous melanoma. The point of sequencing TCRbeta in the periphery was to test whether ivuxolimab changed TCR sequence diversity and drove clonal T-cell expansion. The paper reports the monotherapy dose-escalation portion (N ≈ 50 patients) of the phase I ivuxolimab trial. What the study reported, not specific to this receptor: In partial responders in the 0.1-3.0 mg/kg groups, normalized peripheral clonal expansion was found to be among the lowest, especially among CD8+ T cells. At doses from 0.1 to 3.0 mg/kg, clonal expansion was seen in both CD4+ and CD8+ blood T cells between baseline and week 6. Low levels of normalized T-cell clonal expansion were also seen in some nonresponding patients. After ivuxolimab, CD8+ T cells had more expanded clones than CD4+ T cells on average. Which antigens the clonally expanded peripheral T cells were specific for was not determined.

Genomic DNA was isolated from the sorted cells so that the TCRbeta CDR3 region could be sequenced. TCRbeta CDR3 regions were sequenced using the immunoSEQ Assay. In TCRdb, the immuneACCESS table is reduced to in-frame sequences with V and J assigned. These tables do not hold every clone; where another copy was compared, an unresolved V gene accounts for under half, and the others remain unexplained. Recorded for this sample are about 100,000 clones; less than 85% of them occurred a single time. The top ten clones comprise around 5.9% of the sample. The CDR3, from cysteine to phenylalanine, totals 17 residues. Only the CDR3 DNA is retained, 51 bases long and in frame from the first base. Relative to germline, V is missing 1 base and J is missing 1 base, with 8 bases of the junction outside any gene match. The germline V gene provides CDR1 SGHDT and CDR2 YYEEEE. With regard to this clone: What antigen it recognizes has not been identified. Base-call qualities are not available, and no considerably larger clone is one nucleotide away.

Patients with a history of autoimmune disease or receiving systemic immunosuppression were excluded from the trial. Peripheral blood for TCR sequencing was collected from all dose cohorts at baseline, on cycle 4 day 1, and on cycle 7 day 1. Samples were obtained from an open-label, multicenter, first-in-human phase I dose-escalation trial of ivuxolimab. Adults with locally advanced or metastatic head and neck squamous cell, hepatocellular, melanoma or renal cell carcinoma were enrolled in the trial. Before TCR sequencing, CD4+ T cells and CD8+ T cells were sorted from peripheral blood as separate populations.

The sequencing used CD4+ or CD8+ T cells sorted from blood, collected in a trial of the OX40 agonist ivuxolimab. The V and J genes are TRBV5-6 and TRBJ2-5; 9 bases in between match TRBD1. The sequence came from an adult with an advanced solid tumor such as melanoma, head and neck, liver or kidney cancer. CDR3 region: CASSLSYQQGAQETQYF. The DNA sequence is given as TGTGCCAGCAGCTTGTCTTACCAACAGGGGGCCCAAGAGACCCAGTACTTC.